This T cell receptor (beta chain) is from a study of CD4 T cells in relation to SARS-CoV-2 and coronaviruses. Germline CDR1 is SGHTA and CDR2 is FQGNSA. V was clipped by 1 base and J by 5 bases, with 8 bases between them. The CDR3 consists of 13 residues. Profiling relied on immunoSEQ multiplex PCR, and the TCRdb table lists in-frame clones only, not all of them. Of some 11,000 clones in the sample, 75% to 90% were seen once. The chain carries TRBV7-2 and TRBJ1-1, with D unclear. Material for sequencing was naive CD4+ T cells from PBMCs. The subset was: naive CD4+ T cells isolated by negative enrichment. The TCR originated in an adult with COVID-19. CDR3: CASSLVGVTEAFF. The CDR3 coding sequence is TGTGCCAGCAGCTTAGTTGGGGTTACTGAAGCTTTCTTT.